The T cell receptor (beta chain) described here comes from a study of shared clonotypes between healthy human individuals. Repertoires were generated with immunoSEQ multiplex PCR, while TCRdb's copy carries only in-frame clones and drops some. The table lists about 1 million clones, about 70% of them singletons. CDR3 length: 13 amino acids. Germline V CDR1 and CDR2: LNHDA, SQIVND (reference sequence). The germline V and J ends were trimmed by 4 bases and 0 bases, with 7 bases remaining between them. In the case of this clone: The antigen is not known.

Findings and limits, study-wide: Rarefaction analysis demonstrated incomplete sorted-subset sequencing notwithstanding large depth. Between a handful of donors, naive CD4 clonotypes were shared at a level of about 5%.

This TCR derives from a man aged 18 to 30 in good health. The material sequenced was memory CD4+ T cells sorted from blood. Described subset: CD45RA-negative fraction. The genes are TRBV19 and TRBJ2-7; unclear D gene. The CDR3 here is CASSNKASYEQYF. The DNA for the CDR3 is TGTGCCAGTAGTAACAAGGCCTCCTACGAGCAGTACTTC.